One T cell receptor beta chain is described in this entry. Here immunoSEQ multiplex PCR was the method, and the copy in TCRdb shows in-frame clones only, minus some. This table has a few hundred thousand clones, 85% appearing once. This sample was taken from a study of blood T cell repertoires in COVID-19. The trim removed 5 bases at V and 6 bases at J, leaving 5 bases unmatched. CDR3 length: 15 amino acids. CDR1 and CDR2 from the germline V gene are LNHDA and SQIVND (reference sequence). The clonotype comes from a young woman with acute or convalescent COVID-19. Sequencing was carried out using peripheral blood. The chain links TRBV19 to TRBJ1-5; 12 nucleotides match TRBD1. The CDR3 sequence: CASSWGQGAGQPQHF. The CDR3 DNA reads as TGTGCCAGTAGTTGGGGACAGGGGGCCGGTCAGCCCCAGCATTTT.